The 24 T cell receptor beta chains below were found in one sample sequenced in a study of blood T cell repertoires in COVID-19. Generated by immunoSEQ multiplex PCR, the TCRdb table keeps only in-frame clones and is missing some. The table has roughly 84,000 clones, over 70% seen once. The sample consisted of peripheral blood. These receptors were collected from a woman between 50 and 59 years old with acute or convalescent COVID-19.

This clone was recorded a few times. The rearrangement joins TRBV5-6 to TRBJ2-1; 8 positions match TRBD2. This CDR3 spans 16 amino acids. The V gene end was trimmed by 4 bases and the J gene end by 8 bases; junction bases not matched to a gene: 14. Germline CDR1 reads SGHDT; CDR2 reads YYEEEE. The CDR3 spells CASSSSGTRALDEQFF. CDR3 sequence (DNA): TGTGCCAGCAGCAGTTCCGGGACTAGAGCACTGGATGAGCAGTTCTTC.

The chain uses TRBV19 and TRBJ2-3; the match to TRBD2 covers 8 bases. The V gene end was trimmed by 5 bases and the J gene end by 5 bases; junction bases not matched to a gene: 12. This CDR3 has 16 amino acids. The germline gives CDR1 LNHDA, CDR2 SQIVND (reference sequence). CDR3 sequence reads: CASSRPLSGDLDTQYF. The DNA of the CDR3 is TGTGCCAGTAGTCGACCCCTTAGCGGGGATCTAGATACGCAGTATTTT.

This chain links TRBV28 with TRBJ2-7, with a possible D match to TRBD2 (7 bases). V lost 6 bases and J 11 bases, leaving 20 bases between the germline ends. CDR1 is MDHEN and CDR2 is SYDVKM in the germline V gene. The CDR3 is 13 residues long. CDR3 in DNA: TGTGCCAGCAGGGCCGACAGGCTACGGGGGGAGTACTTC. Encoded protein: CASRADRLRGEYF.

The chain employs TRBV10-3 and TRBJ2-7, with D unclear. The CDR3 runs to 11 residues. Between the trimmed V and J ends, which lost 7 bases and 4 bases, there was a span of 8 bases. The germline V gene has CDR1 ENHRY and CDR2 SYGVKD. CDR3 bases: TGTGCCATCATGGCTTCTTACGAGCAGTACTTC. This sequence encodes CAIMASYEQYF.

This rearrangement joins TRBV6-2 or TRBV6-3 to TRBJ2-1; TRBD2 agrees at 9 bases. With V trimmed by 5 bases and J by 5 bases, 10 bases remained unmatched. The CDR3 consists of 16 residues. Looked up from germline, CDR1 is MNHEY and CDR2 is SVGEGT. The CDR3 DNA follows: TGTGCCAGCAGTCGGTCTAGCGGGGCGGGGAACAATGAGCAGTTCTTC. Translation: CASSRSSGAGNNEQFF.

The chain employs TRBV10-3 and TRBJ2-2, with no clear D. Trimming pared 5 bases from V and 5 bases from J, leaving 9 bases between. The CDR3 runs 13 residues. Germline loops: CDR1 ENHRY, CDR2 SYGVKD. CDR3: CAISPLETGELFF. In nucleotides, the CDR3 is TGTGCCATCAGTCCCCTAGAAACCGGGGAGCTGTTTTTT.

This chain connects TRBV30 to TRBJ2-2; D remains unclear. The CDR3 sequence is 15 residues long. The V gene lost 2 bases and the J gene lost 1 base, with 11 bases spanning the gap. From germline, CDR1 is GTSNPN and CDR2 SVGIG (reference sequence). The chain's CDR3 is CAWSYGGMNTGELFF. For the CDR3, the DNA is TGTGCCTGGAGTTACGGCGGCATGAACACCGGGGAGCTGTTTTTT.

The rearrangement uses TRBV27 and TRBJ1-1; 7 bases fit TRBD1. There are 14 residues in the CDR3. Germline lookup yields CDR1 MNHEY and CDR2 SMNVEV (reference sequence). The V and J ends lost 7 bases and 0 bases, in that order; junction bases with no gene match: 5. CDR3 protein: CASTTTGLNTEAFF. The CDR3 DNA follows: TGTGCCAGCACCACGACAGGGTTGAACACTGAAGCTTTCTTT.

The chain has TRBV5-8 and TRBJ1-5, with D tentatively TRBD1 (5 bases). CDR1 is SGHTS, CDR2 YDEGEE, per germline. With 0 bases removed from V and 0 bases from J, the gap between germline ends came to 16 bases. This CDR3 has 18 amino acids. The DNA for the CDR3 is TGTGCCAGCAGCTTGGGGGGGTTCGGGAGATATAGCAATCAGCCCCAGCATTTT. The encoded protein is CASSLGGFGRYSNQPQHF. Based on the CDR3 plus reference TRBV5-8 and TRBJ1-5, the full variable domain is EAGVTQSPTHLIKTRGQQATLRCSPISGHTSVYWYQQALGLGLQFLLWYDEGEERNRGNFPPRFSGRQFPNYSSELNVNALELEDSALYLCASSLGGFGRYSNQPQHFGDGTRLSIL.

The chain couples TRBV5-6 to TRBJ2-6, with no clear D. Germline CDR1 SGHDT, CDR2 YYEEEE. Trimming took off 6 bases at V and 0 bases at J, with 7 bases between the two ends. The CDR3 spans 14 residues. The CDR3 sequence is CASTSSSGANVLTF. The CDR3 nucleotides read TGTGCCAGCACCTCCAGCTCTGGGGCCAACGTCCTGACTTTC.

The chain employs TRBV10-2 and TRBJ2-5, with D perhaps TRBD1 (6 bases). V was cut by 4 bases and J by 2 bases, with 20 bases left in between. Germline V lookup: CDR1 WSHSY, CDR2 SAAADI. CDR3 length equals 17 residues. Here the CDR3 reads CASSGLFVGTTQETQYF. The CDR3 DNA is TGCGCCAGCAGTGGACTATTCGTTGGGACAACTCAAGAGACCCAGTACTTC.

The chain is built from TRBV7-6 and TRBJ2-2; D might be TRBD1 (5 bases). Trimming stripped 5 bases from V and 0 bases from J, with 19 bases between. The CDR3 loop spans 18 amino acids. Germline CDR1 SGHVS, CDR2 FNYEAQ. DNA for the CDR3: TGTGCCAGCAGCCCTCGTAGCCAGGGCCCGACGAACACCGGGGAGCTGTTTTTT. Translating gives CASSPRSQGPTNTGELFF.

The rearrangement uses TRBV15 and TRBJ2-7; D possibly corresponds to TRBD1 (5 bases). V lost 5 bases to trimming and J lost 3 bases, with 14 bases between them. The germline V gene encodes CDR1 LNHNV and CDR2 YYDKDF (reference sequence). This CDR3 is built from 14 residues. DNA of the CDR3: TGTGCCACCAGCGTCGGGCAGGGAATCTACGAGCAGTACTTC. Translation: CATSVGQGIYEQYF. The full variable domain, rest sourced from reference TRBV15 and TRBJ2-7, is DAMVIQNPRYQVTQFGKPVTLSCSQTLNHNVMYWYQQKSSQAPKLLFHYYDKDFNNEADTPDNFQSRRPNTSFCFLDIRSPGLGDTAMYLCATSVGQGIYEQYFGPGTRLTVT.

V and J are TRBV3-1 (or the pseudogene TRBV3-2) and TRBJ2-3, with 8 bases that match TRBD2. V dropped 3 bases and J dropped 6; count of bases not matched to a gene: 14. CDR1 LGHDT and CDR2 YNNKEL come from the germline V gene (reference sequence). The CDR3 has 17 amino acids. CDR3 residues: CASSQPTLIGGGDTQYF. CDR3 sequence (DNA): TGTGCCAGCAGCCAGCCCACTTTGATCGGGGGGGGTGATACGCAGTATTTT.

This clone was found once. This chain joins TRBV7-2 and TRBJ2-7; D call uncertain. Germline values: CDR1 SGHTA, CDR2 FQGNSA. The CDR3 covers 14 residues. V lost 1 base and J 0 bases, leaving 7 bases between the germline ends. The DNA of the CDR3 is TGTGCCAGCAGCTTAGTCTTGAGCTCCTACGAGCAGTACTTC. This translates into CASSLVLSSYEQYF.

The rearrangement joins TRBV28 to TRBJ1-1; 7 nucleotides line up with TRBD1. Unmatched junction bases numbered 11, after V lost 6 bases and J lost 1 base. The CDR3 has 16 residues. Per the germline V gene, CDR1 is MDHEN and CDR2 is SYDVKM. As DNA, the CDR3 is TGTGCCAGCAGCCAACGGACAGGTTGGGGGAACACTGAAGCTTTCTTT. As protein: CASSQRTGWGNTEAFF.

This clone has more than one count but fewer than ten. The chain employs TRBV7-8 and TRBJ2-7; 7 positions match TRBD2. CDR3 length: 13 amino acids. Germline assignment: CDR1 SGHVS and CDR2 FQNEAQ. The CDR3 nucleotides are TGTGCATCCGGGAGACCCAGGACTAGTGAGCAGTACTTC. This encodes CASGRPRTSEQYF.

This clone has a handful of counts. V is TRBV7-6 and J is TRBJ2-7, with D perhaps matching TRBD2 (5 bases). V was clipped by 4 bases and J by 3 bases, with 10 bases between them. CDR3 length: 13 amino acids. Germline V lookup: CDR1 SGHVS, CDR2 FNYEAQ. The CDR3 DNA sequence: TGTGCCAGCAGCTCTAATGAGGGCTACGAGCAGTACTTC. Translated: CASSSNEGYEQYF.

The CDR3 sequence: CASSLVMRAGYTF. The CDR3 DNA reads TGCGCCAGCAGCTTGGTCATGAGGGCTGGCTACACCTTC. The chain joins TRBV5-1 to TRBJ1-2; D gene unclear. The CDR3 has 13 residues. Trimming removed 0 bases at V and 7 bases at J, with 10 bases between. Per germline, CDR1 SGHRS and CDR2 YFSETQ.

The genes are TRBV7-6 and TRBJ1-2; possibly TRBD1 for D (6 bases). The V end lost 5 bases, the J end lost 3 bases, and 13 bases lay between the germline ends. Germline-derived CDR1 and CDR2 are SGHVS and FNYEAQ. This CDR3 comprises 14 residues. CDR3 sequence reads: CASSAKAGDYGYTF. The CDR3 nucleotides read TGTGCCAGCAGCGCGAAGGCAGGGGACTATGGCTACACCTTC.

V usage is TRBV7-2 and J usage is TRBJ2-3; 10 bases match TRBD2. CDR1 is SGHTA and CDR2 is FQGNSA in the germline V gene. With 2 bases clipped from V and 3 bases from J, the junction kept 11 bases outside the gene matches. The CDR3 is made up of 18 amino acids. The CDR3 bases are TGTGCCAGCAGCTTAACCGAAGCGATAGCGGGGGGAACAGATACGCAGTATTTT. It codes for CASSLTEAIAGGTDTQYF.

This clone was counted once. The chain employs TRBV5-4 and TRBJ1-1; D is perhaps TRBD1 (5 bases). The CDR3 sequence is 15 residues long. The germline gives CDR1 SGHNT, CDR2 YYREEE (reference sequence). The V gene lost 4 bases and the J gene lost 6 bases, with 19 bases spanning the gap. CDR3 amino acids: CASSLPGGPVPEAFF. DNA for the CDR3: TGTGCCAGCAGCCTCCCGGGGGGACCCGTCCCTGAAGCTTTCTTT.

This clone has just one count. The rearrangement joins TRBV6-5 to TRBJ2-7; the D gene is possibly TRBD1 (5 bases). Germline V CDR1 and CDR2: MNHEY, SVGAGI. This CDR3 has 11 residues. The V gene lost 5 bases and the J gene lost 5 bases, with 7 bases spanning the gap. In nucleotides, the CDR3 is TGTGCCAGCAGTCGCAGGGACGAGCAGTACTTC. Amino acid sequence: CASSRRDEQYF.

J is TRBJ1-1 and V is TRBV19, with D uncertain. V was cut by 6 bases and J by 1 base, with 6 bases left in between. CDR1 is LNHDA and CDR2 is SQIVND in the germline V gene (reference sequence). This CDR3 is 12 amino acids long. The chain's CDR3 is CASSAGNTEAFF. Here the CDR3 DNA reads TGTGCCAGTAGCGCAGGGAACACTGAAGCTTTCTTT.